Presented here are 8 T cell receptor beta chains from one specimen sequenced in a study of regulatory T cells in long-lasting Graves disease. TCR beta libraries were built with iRepertoire HTBI primers and Arm-PCR of CDR3 regions. TCRdb reanalysed the multiplex PCR reads using MiXCR and keeps one entry per CDR3 protein. The sample consists of fewer than 600,000 distinct CDR3 sequences, less than 25% of them appearing once. Time point indicated: persistent/refractory GD, antithyroid drugs over 5 years with positive TRAb. Construction of the TCR library relied on RNA isolated from PBMCs. The sample in question was peripheral blood mononuclear cells (PBMCs), obtained when the disease was refractory, from a patient treated with antithyroid drugs. The receptors originated from a female donor with Graves disease.

The chain employs TRBV6-2 or TRBV6-3 and TRBJ2-2, with 7 bases identical to TRBD2. Unmatched junction bases numbered 6, after V lost 7 bases and J lost 4 bases. Germline CDR1 MNHEY, CDR2 SVGEGT. The length of the CDR3 is 14 residues. The CDR3 coding sequence is TGTGCCAGCATCTACGGGGAGGGCACCGGGGAGCTGTTTTTT. Translating gives CASIYGEGTGELFF.

This clonotype was detected ten times or more. This sequence joins TRBV2 and TRBJ2-1; the D is unclear. Trimming removed 1 base from V and 9 bases from J, with 7 bases in between. The CDR3 is 12 residues long. CDR1 is SNHLY, CDR2 FYNNEI, per germline. CDR3 DNA: TGTGCCAGCAGTGAAGGTGGATTTGAGCAGTTCTTC. This encodes CASSEGGFEQFF. Full variable domain (rest looked up from reference TRBV2 and TRBJ2-1): EPEVTQTPSHQVTQMGQEVILRCVPISNHLYFYWYRQILGQKVEFLVSFYNNEISEKSEIFDDQFSVERPDGSNFTLKIRSTKLEDSAMYFCASSEGGFEQFFGPGTRLTVL.

Turning to this clonotype: This CDR3 is missing its conserved last phenylalanine or tryptophan, likely due to a read error. Written as DNA, the CDR3 is TGTGCCAGCAGTTCTGCTCGTTTGGAGGTATCTCAGCCCCAGCATTTG. The encoded protein is CASSSARLEVSQPQHL. V gene TRBV28 combines with J gene TRBJ1-5; no clear D. The CDR3 has 16 residues. V was shortened by 4 bases and J by 6 bases, with 19 bases between the two germline ends. Germline CDR1 MDHEN, CDR2 SYDVKM.

This clonotype was counted a single time. V is TRBV4-2 and J is TRBJ1-1; D remains unclear. V was cut by 1 base and J by 1 base, with 7 bases left in between. CDR1 and CDR2 (germline): LGHNA, YNFKEQ. The CDR3 is made up of 14 amino acids. The CDR3 here is CASSQVTANTEAFF. The CDR3 nucleotides are TGTGCCAGCAGCCAAGTTACAGCGAACACTGAAGCTTTCTTT.

This clonotype was seen repeatedly, ten times or more. The chain joins TRBV7-8 to TRBJ2-5; D may be TRBD2 (6 bases). Trimming shortened V by 1 base and J by 5 bases, and 26 bases separated the two germline ends. The CDR3 contains 19 residues. Per germline, CDR1 SGHVS and CDR2 FQNEAQ. Here the CDR3 reads CASSLGDRIILAPRETQYF. CDR3 nucleotides: TGTGCCAGCAGCTTAGGAGATCGGATTATACTAGCTCCGCGGGAGACCCAGTACTTC.

This clonotype occurred many times. The rearrangement joins TRBV6-2 or TRBV6-3 to TRBJ2-7; weak D call: TRBD2 (6 bases). This CDR3 region has 16 residues. Per germline, CDR1 MNHEY and CDR2 SVGEGT. V lost 2 bases and J lost 5, with 19 bases in between. CDR3 coding DNA: TGTGCCAGCAGTTACCCCCCCTGGCGGGACCGCCACGAGCAGTACTTC. This sequence encodes CASSYPPWRDRHEQYF.

V and J are TRBV9 and TRBJ1-1; possibly TRBD1 for D (6 bases). V lost 3 bases, J lost 2 bases, and 26 bases lay in between. This CDR3 has 19 amino acids. In germline, CDR1 is SGDLS, CDR2 YYNGEE. The CDR3 bases are TGTGCCAGCAGCGCGGAGGGGGTAGTACAGCCAACTACCAACACTGAAGCTTTCTTT. Protein sequence: CASSAEGVVQPTTNTEAFF.

The gene calls are TRBV5-4 and TRBJ2-5; perhaps TRBD1 as D (5 bases). The CDR3 contains 14 residues. CDR1 is SGHNT and CDR2 is YYREEE in the germline V gene (reference sequence). Trimming cost V 0 bases and J 7 bases, with 13 bases left between them. CDR3 DNA: TGTGCCAGCAGCTTGGAACAGCTCCAGGGGACCCAGTACTTC. Translated, it gives CASSLEQLQGTQYF.